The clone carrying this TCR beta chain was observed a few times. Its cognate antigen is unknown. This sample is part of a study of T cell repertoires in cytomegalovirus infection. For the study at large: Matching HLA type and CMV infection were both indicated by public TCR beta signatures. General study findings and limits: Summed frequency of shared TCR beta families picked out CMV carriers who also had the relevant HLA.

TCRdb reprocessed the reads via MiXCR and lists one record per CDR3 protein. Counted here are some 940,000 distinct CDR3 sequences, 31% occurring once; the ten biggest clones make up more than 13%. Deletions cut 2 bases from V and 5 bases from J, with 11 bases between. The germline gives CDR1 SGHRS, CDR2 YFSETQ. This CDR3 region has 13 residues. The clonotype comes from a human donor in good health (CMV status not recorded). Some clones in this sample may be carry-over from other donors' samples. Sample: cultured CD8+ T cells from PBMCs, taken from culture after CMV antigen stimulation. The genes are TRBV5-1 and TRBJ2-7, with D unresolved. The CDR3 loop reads CASSFGRYNEQYF. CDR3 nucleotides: TGCGCCAGCAGCTTCGGTAGGTACAACGAGCAGTACTTC.